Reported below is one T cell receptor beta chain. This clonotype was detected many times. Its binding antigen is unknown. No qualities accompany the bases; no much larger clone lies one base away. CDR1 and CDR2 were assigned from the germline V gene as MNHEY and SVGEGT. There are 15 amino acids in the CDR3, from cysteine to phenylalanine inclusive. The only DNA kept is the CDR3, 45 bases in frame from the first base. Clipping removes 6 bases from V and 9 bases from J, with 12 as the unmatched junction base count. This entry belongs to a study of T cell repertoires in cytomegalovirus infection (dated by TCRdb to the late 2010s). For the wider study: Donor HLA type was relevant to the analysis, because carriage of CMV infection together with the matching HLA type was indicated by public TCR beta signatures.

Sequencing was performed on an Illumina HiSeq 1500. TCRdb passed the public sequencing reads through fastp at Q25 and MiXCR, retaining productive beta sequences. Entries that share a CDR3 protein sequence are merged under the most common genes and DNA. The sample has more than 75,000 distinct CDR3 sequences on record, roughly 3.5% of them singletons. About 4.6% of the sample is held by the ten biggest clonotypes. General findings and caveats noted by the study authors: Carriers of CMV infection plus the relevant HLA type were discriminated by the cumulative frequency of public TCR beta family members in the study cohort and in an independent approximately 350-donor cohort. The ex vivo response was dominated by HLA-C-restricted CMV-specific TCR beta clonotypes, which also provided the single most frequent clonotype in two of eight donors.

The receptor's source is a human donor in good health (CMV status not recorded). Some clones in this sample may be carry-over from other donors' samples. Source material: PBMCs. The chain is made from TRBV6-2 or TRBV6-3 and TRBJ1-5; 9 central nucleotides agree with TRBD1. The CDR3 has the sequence CASSRGQGGQGPQHF. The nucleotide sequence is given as TGTGCCAGCAGCCGGGGACAGGGCGGACAAGGGCCCCAGCATTTT.